A selection of T cell receptor beta chains follows, all from one sample in a study of T-cell reconstitution after alpha-beta-depleted transplantation in children. TCRdb itself ran the PCR reads through MiXCR, one entry per CDR3 protein. The sample has some 120,000 distinct CDR3 sequences, 9.5% to 10% seen once. The sample was PBMCs, mostly from graft donor cells, taken 180 days after TCRalphabeta/CD19-depleted stem cell transplant. All receptors come from a girl less than two years old who had a stem cell transplant for combined immunodeficiency, so the T cells may come from the graft donor. The CDR3 runs from the conserved cysteine through the conserved F or W. Fields, in order: V gene, J gene, clone size, D gene, CDR3 protein, CDR3 DNA. A D gene is named only where the DNA matches it firmly. Size tells how often a clone was seen (once, few, many) or the class of an expanded clone, and some rows leave it out.

TRBV7-9	TRBJ1-2	medium-sized	.	CASSSLDRPYYGYTF	TGTGCCAGCAGCTCCCTGGACAGACCCTACTATGGCTACACCTTC
TRBV20-1	TRBJ1-1	many	.	CSAPIDTEAFF	TGCAGTGCTCCCATAGACACTGAAGCTTTCTTT
TRBV6-2/TRBV6-3	TRBJ2-5	few	.	CASGDPRRETQYF	TGTGCCAGCGGGGACCCGAGGAGAGAGACCCAGTACTTC
TRBV10-3	TRBJ1-1	.	.	CATGPGLGTEAFF	TGTGCCACCGGTCCGGGCCTGGGCACTGAAGCTTTCTTT
TRBV12-3/TRBV12-4	TRBJ2-1	.	TRBD1	CASSRRDSSYNEQFF	TGTGCCAGCAGTCGTCGGGACAGCTCCTACAATGAGCAGTTCTTC
TRBV4-3	TRBJ2-2	.	.	CASSQNGPTAGELFF	TGCGCCAGCAGCCAAAATGGACCGACGGCCGGGGAGCTGTTTTTT
TRBV7-2	TRBJ1-5	.	.	CASSFSPERNQPQHF	TGTGCCAGCAGCTTTAGCCCTGAACGCAATCAGCCCCAGCATTTT
TRBV12-3/TRBV12-4	TRBJ2-5	.	.	CASSFGQGRVETQYF	TGTGCCAGCAGTTTTGGCCAGGGTCGCGTTGAGACCCAGTACTTC
TRBV18	TRBJ1-5	.	TRBD1	CASSPGTGDQPQHF	TGTGCCAGCTCCCCCGGGACAGGGGATCAGCCCCAGCATTTT
TRBV7-2	TRBJ2-7	.	.	CASSLELALPYEQYF	TGTGCCAGCAGCTTAGAGTTAGCGCTTCCCTACGAGCAGTACTTC
TRBV7-9	TRBJ2-7	few	.	CASSPAGNYEQYF	TGTGCCAGCAGCCCGGCAGGGAACTACGAGCAGTACTTC
TRBV20-1	TRBJ2-3	.	TRBD2	CSASRLAGGNTDTQYF	TGCAGTGCTAGTCGACTAGCGGGGGGGAACACAGATACGCAGTATTTT
TRBV6-5	TRBJ1-1	.	.	CASSQWAEAFF	TGTGCCAGCAGTCAGTGGGCTGAAGCTTTCTTT
TRBV20-1	TRBJ2-5	many	TRBD2	CSATPPGAGGLAEETQYF	TGCAGTGCTACCCCCCCTGGGGCAGGGGGACTAGCGGAAGAGACCCAGTACTTC
TRBV20-1	TRBJ2-5	.	.	CSAMRRGGPAQETQYF	TGCAGTGCTATGAGAAGGGGGGGGCCCGCACAAGAGACCCAGTACTTC
TRBV7-3	TRBJ2-5	few	TRBD1	CASSLIGTGEEETQYF	TGTGCCAGCAGCTTAATTGGGACAGGGGAAGAAGAGACCCAGTACTTC
TRBV27	TRBJ1-2	few	.	CASSLSRDFWGYGYTF	TGTGCCAGCAGTTTATCCAGGGACTTCTGGGGCTATGGCTACACCTTC